This T cell receptor (beta chain) is drawn from a study of T cell responses to AZD1222 COVID-19 vaccine. On the study more broadly: Pooling of second doses given at about 4 or about 12 weeks was done.

General study points: Repertoire samples came only from after the peak T cell response. Unmutated variant regions reportedly attract nearly half of all spike-specific TCRs. Among vaccine-associated CD4 TCRs, coverage spanned spike, with dominance at 160-218 and 743-854.

Profiling relied on immunoSEQ multiplex PCR, and the TCRdb table lists in-frame clones only, not all of them. The sample consists of 95,000 to 150,000 clones, about nine tenths of them appearing once. This clone was seen a few times. Antigen: not known. The sequence was obtained from an adult in good health. Here the sequenced sample was peripheral blood, taken on day 0 of AZD1222 vaccination.

The CDR3 sequence: CASSLAQGQDYGYTF. The CDR3 DNA sequence: TGTGCCAGCAGCTTGGCGCAGGGTCAAGACTATGGCTACACCTTC. The rearrangement joins TRBV5-4 to TRBJ1-2; D is possibly TRBD1 (5 bases). This CDR3 has 15 residues. Deletions cut 0 bases from V and 3 bases from J, with 12 bases between. From germline, CDR1 is SGHNT and CDR2 YYREEE (reference sequence).